Given below is one TCR beta chain in context. Its antigen is not identified. Germline CDR1 MRHNA, CDR2 SNTAGT. This CDR3 comprises 15 residues. V gave up 2 bases and J gave up 0 bases, with 8 bases separating them. The data were produced by immunoSEQ multiplex PCR, yet TCRdb's version contains in-frame clones alone and is incomplete. The sample carries 20,000 to 25,000 clones, around 82% recorded once. Treatment defined: AdE1-LMPpoly-expanded autologous EBV-specific T-cell therapy followed by anti-PD-1 nivolumab. The sample belongs to a study of EBV T-cell therapy then PD-1 blockade in nasopharyngeal carcinoma.

The sequencing used CD8+ T cells from blood, collected at roughly day 65 from a patient whose treatment included autologous EBV-specific T cells and nivolumab. The chain employs TRBV6-4 and TRBJ2-1; D could derive from TRBD1 or TRBD2 (5 bases each). This clonotype was obtained from a man between 40 and 49 years old with nasopharyngeal carcinoma. The CDR3 here is CASSDRDGSYNEQFF. For the CDR3, the DNA is TGTGCCAGCAGTGACCGGGACGGCTCCTACAATGAGCAGTTCTTC.